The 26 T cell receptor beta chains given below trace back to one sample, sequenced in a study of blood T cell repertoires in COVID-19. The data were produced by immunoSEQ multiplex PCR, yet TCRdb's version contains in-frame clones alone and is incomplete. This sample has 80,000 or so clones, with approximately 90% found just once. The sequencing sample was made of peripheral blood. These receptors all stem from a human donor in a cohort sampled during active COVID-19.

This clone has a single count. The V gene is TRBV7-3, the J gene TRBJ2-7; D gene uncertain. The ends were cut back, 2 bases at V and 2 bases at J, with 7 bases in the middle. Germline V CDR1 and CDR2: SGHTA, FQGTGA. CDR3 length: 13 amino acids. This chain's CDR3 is CASSLGQPYEQYF. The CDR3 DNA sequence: TGTGCCAGCAGCTTAGGGCAACCCTACGAGCAGTACTTC.

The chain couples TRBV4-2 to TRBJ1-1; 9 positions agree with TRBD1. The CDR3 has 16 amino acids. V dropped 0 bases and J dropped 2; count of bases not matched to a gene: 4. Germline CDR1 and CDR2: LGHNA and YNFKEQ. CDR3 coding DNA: TGTGCCAGCAGCCAAGACCAGGGACAGGGAAACACTGAAGCTTTCTTT. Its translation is CASSQDQGQGNTEAFF.

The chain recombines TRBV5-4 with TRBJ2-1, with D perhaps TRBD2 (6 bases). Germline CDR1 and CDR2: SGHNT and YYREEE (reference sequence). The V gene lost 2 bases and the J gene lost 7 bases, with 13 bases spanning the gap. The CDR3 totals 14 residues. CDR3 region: CASSLSRRDNEQFF. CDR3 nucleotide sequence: TGTGCCAGCAGCTTATCTCGGCGGGATAATGAGCAGTTCTTC.

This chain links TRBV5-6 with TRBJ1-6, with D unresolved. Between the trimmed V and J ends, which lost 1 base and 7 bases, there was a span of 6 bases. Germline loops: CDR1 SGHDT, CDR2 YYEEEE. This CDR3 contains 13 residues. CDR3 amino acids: CASSLSRNSPLHF. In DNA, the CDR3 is TGTGCCAGCAGCTTGTCGAGAAATTCACCCCTCCACTTT.

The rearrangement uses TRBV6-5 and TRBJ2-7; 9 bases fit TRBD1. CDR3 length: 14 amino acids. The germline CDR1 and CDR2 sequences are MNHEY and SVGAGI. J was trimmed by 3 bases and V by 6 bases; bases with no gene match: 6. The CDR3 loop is CASRTGTGSYEQYF. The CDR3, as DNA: TGTGCCAGCAGGACCGGGACAGGGAGCTACGAGCAGTACTTC.

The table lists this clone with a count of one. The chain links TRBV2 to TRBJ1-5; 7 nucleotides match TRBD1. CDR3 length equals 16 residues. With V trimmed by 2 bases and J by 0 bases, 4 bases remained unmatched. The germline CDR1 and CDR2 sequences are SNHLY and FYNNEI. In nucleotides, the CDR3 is TGTGCCAGCAGTGAAAGGGGGCAACATAGCAATCAGCCCCAGCATTTT. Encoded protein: CASSERGQHSNQPQHF. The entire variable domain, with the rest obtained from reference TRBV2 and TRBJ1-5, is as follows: EPEVTQTPSHQVTQMGQEVILRCVPISNHLYFYWYRQILGQKVEFLVSFYNNEISEKSEIFDDQFSVERPDGSNFTLKIRSTKLEDSAMYFCASSERGQHSNQPQHFGDGTRLSIL.

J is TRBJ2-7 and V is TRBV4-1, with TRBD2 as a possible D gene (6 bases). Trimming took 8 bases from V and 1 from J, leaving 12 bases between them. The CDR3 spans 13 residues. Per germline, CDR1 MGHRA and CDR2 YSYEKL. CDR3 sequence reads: CASGIAESYEQYF. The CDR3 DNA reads TGCGCCAGCGGGATAGCGGAATCCTACGAGCAGTACTTC.

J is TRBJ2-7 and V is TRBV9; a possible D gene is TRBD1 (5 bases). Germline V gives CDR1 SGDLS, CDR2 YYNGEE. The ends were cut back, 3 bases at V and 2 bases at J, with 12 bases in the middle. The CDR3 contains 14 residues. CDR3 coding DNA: TGTGCCAGCAGCGGCGCGACAGTTACCTACGAGCAGTACTTC. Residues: CASSGATVTYEQYF.

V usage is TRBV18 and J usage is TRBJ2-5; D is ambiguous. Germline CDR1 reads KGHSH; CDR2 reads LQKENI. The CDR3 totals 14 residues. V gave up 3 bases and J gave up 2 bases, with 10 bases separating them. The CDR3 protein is CASSPGQSQETQYF. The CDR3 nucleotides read TGTGCCAGCTCACCGGGCCAGTCACAAGAGACCCAGTACTTC.

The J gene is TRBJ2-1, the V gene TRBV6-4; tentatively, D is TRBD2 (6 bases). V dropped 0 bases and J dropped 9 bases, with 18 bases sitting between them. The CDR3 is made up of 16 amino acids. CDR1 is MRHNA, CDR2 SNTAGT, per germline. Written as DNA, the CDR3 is TGTGCCAGCAGTGACTCGATATCCGGGAGCCTTTTTGAGCAGTTCTTC. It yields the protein CASSDSISGSLFEQFF.

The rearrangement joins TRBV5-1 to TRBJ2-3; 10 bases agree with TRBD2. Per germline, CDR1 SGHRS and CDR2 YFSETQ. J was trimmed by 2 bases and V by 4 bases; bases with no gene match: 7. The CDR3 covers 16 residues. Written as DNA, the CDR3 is TGCGCCAGCAGCGCCTGGACTAGCGGTCCCACAGATACGCAGTATTTT. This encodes CASSAWTSGPTDTQYF.

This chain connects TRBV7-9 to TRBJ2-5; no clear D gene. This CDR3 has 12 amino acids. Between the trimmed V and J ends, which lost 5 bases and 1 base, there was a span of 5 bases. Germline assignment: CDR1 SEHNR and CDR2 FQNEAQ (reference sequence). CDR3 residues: CASSPIQETQYF. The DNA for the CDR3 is TGTGCCAGCAGCCCAATCCAAGAGACCCAGTACTTC.

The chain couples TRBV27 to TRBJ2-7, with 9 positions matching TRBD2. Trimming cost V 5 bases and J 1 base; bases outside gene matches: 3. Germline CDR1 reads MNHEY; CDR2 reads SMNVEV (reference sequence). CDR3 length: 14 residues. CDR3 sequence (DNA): TGTGCCAGCAGTCCAAGCGGGGGGTCCTACGAGCAGTACTTC. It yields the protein CASSPSGGSYEQYF.

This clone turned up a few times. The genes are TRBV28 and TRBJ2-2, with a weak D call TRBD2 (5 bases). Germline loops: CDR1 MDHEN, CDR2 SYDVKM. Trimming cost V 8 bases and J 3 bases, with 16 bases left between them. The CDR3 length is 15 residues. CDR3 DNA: TGTGCCAGCCCCCTGCGAGGGTCTGACACCGGGGAGCTGTTTTTT. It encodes CASPLRGSDTGELFF.

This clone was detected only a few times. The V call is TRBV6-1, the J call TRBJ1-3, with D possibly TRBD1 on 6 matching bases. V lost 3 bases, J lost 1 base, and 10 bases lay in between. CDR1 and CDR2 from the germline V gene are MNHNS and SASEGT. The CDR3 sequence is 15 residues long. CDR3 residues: CASSDSTGSGNTIYF. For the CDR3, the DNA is TGTGCCAGCAGTGATTCCACAGGGTCTGGAAACACCATATATTTT.

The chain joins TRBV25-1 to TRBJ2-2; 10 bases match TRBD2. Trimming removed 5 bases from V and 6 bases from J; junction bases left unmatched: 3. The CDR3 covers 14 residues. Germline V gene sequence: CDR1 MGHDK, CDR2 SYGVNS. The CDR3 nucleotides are TGTGCCAGCAGTTGGCTAGCGGGAGCCGGGGAGCTGTTTTTT. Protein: CASSWLAGAGELFF.

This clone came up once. CDR3 DNA sequence: TGTGCCAGCAGCTTGGGCGGGGGGAACTACGAGCAGTACTTC. Translation: CASSLGGGNYEQYF. The chain is built from TRBV13 and TRBJ2-7; 8 nucleotides align to TRBD2. The trim removed 3 bases at V and 3 bases at J, leaving 4 bases unmatched. The CDR3 covers 14 residues. The germline CDR1 and CDR2 sequences are PRHDT and FYEKMQ (reference sequence).

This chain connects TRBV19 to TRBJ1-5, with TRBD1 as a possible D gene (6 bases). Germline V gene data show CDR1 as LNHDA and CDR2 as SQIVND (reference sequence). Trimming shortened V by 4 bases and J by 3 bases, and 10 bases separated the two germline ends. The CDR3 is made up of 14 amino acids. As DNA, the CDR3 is TGTGCCAGTAGTACCAGGGGACACAATCAGCCCCAGCATTTT. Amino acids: CASSTRGHNQPQHF. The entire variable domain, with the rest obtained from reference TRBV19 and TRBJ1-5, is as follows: DGGITQSPKYLFRKEGQNVTLSCEQNLNHDAMYWYRQDPGQGLRLIYYSQIVNDFQKGDIAEGYSVSREKKESFPLTVTSAQKNPTAFYLCASSTRGHNQPQHFGDGTRLSIL.

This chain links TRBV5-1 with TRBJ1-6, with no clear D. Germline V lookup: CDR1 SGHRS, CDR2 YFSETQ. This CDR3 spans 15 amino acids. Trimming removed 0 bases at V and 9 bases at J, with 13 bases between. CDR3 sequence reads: CASSLDGELGSPLHF. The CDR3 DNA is TGCGCCAGCAGCTTGGACGGGGAACTGGGTTCACCCCTCCACTTT.

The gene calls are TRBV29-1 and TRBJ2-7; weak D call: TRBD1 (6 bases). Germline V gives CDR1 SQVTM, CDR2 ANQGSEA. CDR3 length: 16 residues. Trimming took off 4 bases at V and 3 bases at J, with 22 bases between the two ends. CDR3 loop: CSVVLGGSQGGYEQYF. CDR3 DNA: TGCAGCGTTGTCTTGGGCGGATCACAGGGCGGCTACGAGCAGTACTTC.

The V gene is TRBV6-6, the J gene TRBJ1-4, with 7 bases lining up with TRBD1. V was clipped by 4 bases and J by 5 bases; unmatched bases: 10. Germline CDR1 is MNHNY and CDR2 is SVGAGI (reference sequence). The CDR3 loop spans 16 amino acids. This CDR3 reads CASSLPKGTANEKLFF. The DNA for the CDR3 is TGTGCCAGCAGTTTACCCAAAGGGACAGCAAATGAAAAACTGTTTTTT.

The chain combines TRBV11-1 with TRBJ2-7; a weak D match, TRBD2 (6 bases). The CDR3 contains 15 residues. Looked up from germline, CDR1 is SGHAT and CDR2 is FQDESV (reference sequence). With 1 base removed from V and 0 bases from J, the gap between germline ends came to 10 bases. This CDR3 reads CASSLEASDSYEQYF. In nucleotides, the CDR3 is TGTGCCAGCAGCTTAGAGGCTAGCGACTCCTACGAGCAGTACTTC.

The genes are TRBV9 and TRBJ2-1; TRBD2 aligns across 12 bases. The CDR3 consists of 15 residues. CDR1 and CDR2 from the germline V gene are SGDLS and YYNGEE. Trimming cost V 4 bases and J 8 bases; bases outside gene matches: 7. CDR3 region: CASSPTSGSVHEQFF. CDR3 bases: TGTGCCAGCAGCCCGACTAGCGGGAGCGTCCATGAGCAGTTCTTC. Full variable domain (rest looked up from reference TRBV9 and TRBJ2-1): DSGVTQTPKHLITATGQRVTLRCSPRSGDLSVYWYQQSLDQGLQFLIQYYNGEERAKGNILERFSAQQFPDLHSELNLSSLELGDSALYFCASSPTSGSVHEQFFGPGTRLTVL.

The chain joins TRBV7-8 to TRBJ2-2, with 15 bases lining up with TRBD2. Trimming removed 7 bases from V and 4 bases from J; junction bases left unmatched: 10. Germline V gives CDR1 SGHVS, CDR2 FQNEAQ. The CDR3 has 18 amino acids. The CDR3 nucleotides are TGTGCCAGCAAAGAAGGACTAGCGGGAGGGATATCCACCGGGGAGCTGTTTTTT. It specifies CASKEGLAGGISTGELFF.

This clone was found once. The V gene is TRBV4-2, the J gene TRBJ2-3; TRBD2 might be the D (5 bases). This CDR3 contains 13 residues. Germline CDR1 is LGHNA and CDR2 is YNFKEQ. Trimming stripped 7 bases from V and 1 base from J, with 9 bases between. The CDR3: CASTWGGTDTQYF. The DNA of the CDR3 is TGTGCCAGCACTTGGGGAGGCACAGATACGCAGTATTTT.

CDR3 in DNA: TGTGCCAGCAGCCAAGAACGGAGCGGGAGGCAATACAATGAGCAGTTCTTC. Amino acid sequence: CASSQERSGRQYNEQFF. The chain uses TRBV3-1 (or the pseudogene TRBV3-2) and TRBJ2-1, with 9 nucleotides matching TRBD2. V lost 0 bases, J lost 4 bases, and 7 bases stayed unmatched. CDR3 size: 17 residues. The germline gives CDR1 LGHDT, CDR2 YNNKEL (reference sequence).